Listed here are 21 T cell receptor beta chains from one sample, sequenced in a study of cytomegalovirus exposure and HLA in healthy donors (TCRdb year 2017). Receptor amplification or capture employed the immunoSEQ multiplex PCR assay. TCRdb's version of the immuneACCESS table is confined to in-frame rearrangements and falls short of the full clone set. An unresolved V gene accounts for under half of the shortfall where checked; the remainder is of unknown origin. This sample holds about 57,000 clones; approximately 95% were observed only once. Clones ranked in the top ten supply approximately 6.3% of the sample. The sequencing sample was made of PBMCs. These receptors all stem from a woman between 18 and 29 years old in good health and CMV-seronegative.

The V and J genes are TRBV14 and TRBJ2-1, with 7 bases identical to TRBD1. Germline CDR1 and CDR2: SGHDN and FVKESK. V lost 3 bases, J lost 15 bases, and 8 bases stayed unmatched. This CDR3 is built from 12 residues. The CDR3 DNA sequence: TGTGCCAGCAGCCAGACAGGGCAGGGTGGGTTCTTC. It is translated as CASSQTGQGGFF.

This clone was recorded once. The V call is TRBV5-4, the J call TRBJ2-2; TRBD2 matches at 8 bases. V lost 0 bases, J lost 4 bases, and 11 bases stayed unmatched. CDR1 is SGHNT and CDR2 is YYREEE in the germline V gene (reference sequence). There are 18 residues in the CDR3. CDR3 region: CASSLASVAGLFTGELFF. The CDR3 DNA sequence: TGTGCCAGCAGCTTGGCCTCGGTAGCGGGATTATTCACCGGGGAGCTGTTTTTT.

The rearrangement links TRBV6-5 to TRBJ2-7; perhaps TRBD1 as D (6 bases). The germline CDR1 and CDR2 sequences are MNHEY and SVGAGI. Trimming cost V 7 bases and J 6 bases, with 22 bases left between them. The length of the CDR3 is 15 residues. The CDR3 protein is CASMEGGSGPREQYF. CDR3 sequence (DNA): TGTGCCAGCATGGAAGGGGGTTCTGGTCCTCGCGAGCAGTACTTC.

The rearrangement links TRBV6-1 to TRBJ2-7; D remains unclear. Deletions cut 4 bases from V and 1 base from J, with 8 bases between. The germline V gene has CDR1 MNHNS and CDR2 SASEGT. The CDR3 loop spans 13 amino acids. CDR3 sequence reads: CASSVGRSYEQYF. The CDR3 DNA sequence: TGTGCCAGCAGTGTGGGCAGATCCTACGAGCAGTACTTC.

The V gene is TRBV7-8, the J gene TRBJ2-6; 7 bases line up with TRBD2. Losses at the gene ends were 8 bases for V and 2 bases for J; bases not matched to a gene: 12. CDR3 length: 17 residues. The germline V gene has CDR1 SGHVS and CDR2 FQNEAQ. The CDR3: CASARGRGSPGANVLTF. The CDR3 nucleotides are TGTGCCAGCGCCCGAGGGCGGGGGTCCCCTGGGGCCAACGTCCTGACTTTC.

This chain connects TRBV7-9 to TRBJ2-1; 15 nucleotides align to TRBD2. CDR3 length: 18 amino acids. In germline, CDR1 is SEHNR, CDR2 FQNEAQ (reference sequence). After removal of 4 bases from V and 8 bases from J, the junction contained 12 bases not matched to a gene. The chain's CDR3 is CASSSLWTSGGEVDEQFF. The CDR3 DNA reads as TGTGCCAGCAGCTCCCTCTGGACTAGCGGGGGGGAAGTCGATGAGCAGTTCTTC.

The chain links TRBV7-3 to TRBJ1-2; 7 bases align to TRBD1. Germline CDR1 SGHTA, CDR2 FQGTGA. This CDR3 contains 14 residues. The V gene end was trimmed by 4 bases and the J gene end by 3 bases; junction bases not matched to a gene: 5. The CDR3 nucleotides read TGTGCCAGCAGCTCGGACAGGCACCACTATGGCTACACCTTC. This codes for CASSSDRHHYGYTF.

CDR3 sequence reads: CASSFSDTIYF. The DNA of the CDR3 is TGTGCCAGCAGCTTCTCTGACACCATATATTTT. The chain has TRBV5-6 and TRBJ1-3; unclear D gene. CDR1 is SGHDT and CDR2 is YYEEEE in the germline V gene. Trimming pared 2 bases from V and 8 bases from J, leaving 5 bases between. The CDR3 covers 11 residues.

V is TRBV4-3 and J is TRBJ2-1; TRBD1 agrees at 11 bases. Per the germline V gene, CDR1 is LGHNA and CDR2 is YSLEER. CDR3 length equals 15 residues. V lost 1 base and J lost 8; bases outside the gene matches: 4. The CDR3 DNA reads TGCGCCAGCAGCCAAGGCGGACAGGGGGCAGATGAGCAGTTCTTC. Translated: CASSQGGQGADEQFF.

This CDR3 reads CASSRRGHLRRGTEAFF. CDR3 in DNA: TGTGCCAGTAGTAGGAGAGGACACCTCAGGCGGGGCACTGAAGCTTTCTTT. The rearrangement uses TRBV19 and TRBJ1-1, with a possible D match to TRBD1 (5 bases). Germline V gives CDR1 LNHDA, CDR2 SQIVND (reference sequence). Trimming removed 4 bases at V and 4 bases at J, with 22 bases between. The CDR3 spans 17 residues.

This clone was seen a few times. The rearrangement uses TRBV4-1 and TRBJ1-2; 9 bases fit TRBD1. In germline, CDR1 is MGHRA, CDR2 YSYEKL. Losses at the gene ends were 0 bases for V and 3 bases for J; bases not matched to a gene: 5. The CDR3 spans 16 residues. Written as DNA, the CDR3 is TGCGCCAGCAGCCAAGAGGGGACAGGGACGGACTATGGCTACACCTTC. This sequence encodes CASSQEGTGTDYGYTF.

The rearrangement links TRBV19 to TRBJ2-1; the D gene is possibly TRBD1 (5 bases). Trimming removed 7 bases from V and 6 bases from J, with 13 bases in between. CDR3 size: 13 residues. The germline CDR1 and CDR2 sequences are LNHDA and SQIVND (reference sequence). CDR3 region: CASTPDKINEQFF. Written as DNA, the CDR3 is TGTGCCAGTACCCCGGACAAGATCAATGAGCAGTTCTTC.

V is TRBV7-2 and J is TRBJ2-1, with 9 bases that match TRBD2. Germline V gene data show CDR1 as SGHTA and CDR2 as FQGNSA. There are 17 residues in the CDR3. Trimming at V came to 6 bases and at J to 9 bases, leaving 18 bases not matched to a gene. CDR3 nucleotides: TGTGCCAGCAGTTTTTACGCGGGAGGGCCCTTGCAAGGTGAGCAGTTCTTC. It is translated as CASSFYAGGPLQGEQFF.

The chain recombines TRBV11-3 with TRBJ2-4, with 10 bases lining up with TRBD1. Germline V CDR1 and CDR2: SGHNT, YENEEA. After removal of 5 bases from V and 5 bases from J, the junction contained 9 bases not matched to a gene. The CDR3 has 16 residues. The CDR3 nucleotides read TGTGCCAGCAGCCCGAACGACAGGGGGCGCGAAAACATTCAGTACTTC. Amino acid sequence: CASSPNDRGRENIQYF.

The chain links TRBV5-4 to TRBJ2-5, with 7 bases matching TRBD2. V gave up 4 bases and J gave up 3 bases; unmatched junction bases: 6. The CDR3 consists of 14 residues. CDR1 SGHNT and CDR2 YYREEE come from the germline V gene (reference sequence). The CDR3 nucleotides read TGTGCCAGCAGCCCGCGGGCGGGGGAAGAGACCCAGTACTTC. This codes for CASSPRAGEETQYF.

This chain uses TRBV5-5 with TRBJ1-2; D call uncertain. The CDR3 extends over 15 amino acids. The V end was cut by 6 bases, the J end by 2 bases, with 17 bases between. Per germline, CDR1 SGHKS and CDR2 YYEKEE (reference sequence). The CDR3 is CASNLSFGPNYGYTF. DNA for the CDR3: TGTGCCAGCAACCTCTCCTTTGGGCCCAACTATGGCTACACCTTC.

The rearrangement uses TRBV28 and TRBJ1-1; maybe TRBD1 (6 bases). This CDR3 is 13 amino acids long. Trimming took 3 bases from V and 5 from J, leaving 10 bases between them. Germline lookup yields CDR1 MDHEN and CDR2 SYDVKM. The CDR3 DNA sequence: TGTGCCAGCAGTTTCGGGGGGCCAACTGAAGCTTTCTTT. Amino acids: CASSFGGPTEAFF.

V and J are TRBV7-9 and TRBJ2-1; D ambiguous. Germline V gene data show CDR1 as SEHNR and CDR2 as FQNEAQ (reference sequence). Trimming removed 2 bases at V and 6 bases at J, with 23 bases between. The CDR3 is 18 amino acids. Here the CDR3 reads CASSLSVRGLPYSNEQFF. The CDR3 coding sequence is TGTGCCAGCAGCTTAAGTGTCCGCGGCCTCCCCTACTCCAATGAGCAGTTCTTC.

The chain carries TRBV6-6 and TRBJ2-7; tentatively, D is TRBD2 (6 bases). V was trimmed by 4 bases and J by 3 bases, leaving 7 bases between them. CDR1 MNHNY and CDR2 SVGAGI come from the germline V gene (reference sequence). The CDR3 length is 12 residues. The CDR3 DNA is TGTGCCAGCAGTTGGGGAGGCTACGAGCAGTACTTC. Protein: CASSWGGYEQYF.

This clone appeared a few times. The chain recombines TRBV6-5 with TRBJ1-2, with 9 bases lining up with TRBD1. This CDR3 has 14 residues. Germline CDR1 MNHEY, CDR2 SVGAGI. Unmatched junction bases numbered 7, after V lost 7 bases and J lost 4 bases. CDR3 sequence reads: CASKAGQGGYGYTF. The CDR3 nucleotides are TGTGCCAGCAAAGCGGGACAGGGCGGCTATGGCTACACCTTC.

The chain couples TRBV23-1 to TRBJ1-1; a weak D match, TRBD1 (6 bases). TRBV23-1 is an open reading frame whose function is uncertain. CDR3 size: 14 residues. V was shortened by 7 bases and J by 5 bases, with 17 bases between the two germline ends. The chain's CDR3 is CASNRGAPRTEAFF. CDR3 sequence (DNA): TGCGCCAGCAACCGGGGGGCCCCGAGGACTGAAGCTTTCTTT.